Here is one TCR beta chain with its context. Its antigen is not yet known. Base qualities are not recorded, but no much larger clone differs from it by a single base. Peripheral blood CD8+ and CD4+ T cells from healthy donors, Susac syndrome patients and multiple sclerosis patients were profiled by high-throughput TCR beta sequencing. Healthy donors were age- and sex-matched controls. Bulk CD8+ and CD4+ T cells were purified by magnetic negative isolation, whereas CD8+ TEMRA cells were enriched by FACS. Blood was collected in EDTA tubes and processed within 24 hours, with PBMCs isolated through density gradient centrifugation. PBMCs intended for TCR sequencing were frozen in liquid nitrogen and were later thawed in a 37 degrees C water bath. The sorted or isolated CD4+, CD8+ and CD8+ TEMRA cells reached a purity of at least 90%. From cysteine to phenylalanine, the CDR3 is 13 amino acids long. The CDR3 DNA has 39 bases and is translated from base 1. CDR1 MNHEY and CDR2 SMNVEV were looked up in the germline V gene (reference sequence). Between the V and J ends, shortened by 5 bases and 6 bases respectively, the junction contains 10 bases.

RNA was extracted with the RNeasy kit and roughly 0.45 to 1 ug was reverse transcribed using random hexamers. TCR beta CDR3 regions were amplified with the immunoSEQ multiplex PCR assay covering 54 Vbeta and 13 Jbeta segments. To correct PCR amplification bias, a synthetic template baseline was used for both primer optimization and computational correction. The published analysis was carried out like this. Reads were annotated to V, D and J genes per IMGT and analyzed with immunoSEQ Analyzer, keeping only productive sequences. Clonality was calculated as one minus the Shannon entropy normalized by log2 of the number of productive unique sequences. For each patient and control, public and private clones were evaluated among the 100 most prevalent clones. A clone was defined as Susac-specific if it was absent from the healthy and MS cohorts, from more than 850 published viral clones and from other ImmuneACCESS disease sequences. TCRdb trimmed the raw reads at Q25, called clones with MiXCR and kept productive beta chains. Entries are consolidated by CDR3 protein sequence, retaining the most common genes and DNA. What appears here as the V and J calls and clone size reflects TCRdb's work, not the paper's. A total of more than 110,000 distinct CDR3 sequences appear in this sample, around 94% of them only once. The leading ten clones occupy 0.27% of the sample.

The record originates from a study of CD8 T cells in Susac syndrome (dated by TCRdb to the late 2010s). The study in broad terms: The study used repertoire sequencing to test whether antigen drove CD8+ T cell activation and differentiation in Susac syndrome. The study compared CD8+ T cell repertoire clonality among 12 healthy donors, about 14 Susac syndrome patients and fewer than 19 multiple sclerosis patients. Overall results and qualifications from the work: The study acknowledged that relatively few individuals were included in the TCR sequencing and HLA analysis.

The sequenced material came from CD8+ T cells from PBMCs. The rearrangement combines TRBV27 with TRBJ2-2, with the D gene not clear enough to name. The TCR originated in a human donor in good health. The sequenced DNA is TGTGCCAGCAGTCCCCCCGTCCCCGGGGAGCTGTTTTTT. Its translation reads: CASSPPVPGELFF.